This passage covers 17 T cell receptor beta chains from one sample sequenced in a study of blood T cell repertoires in COVID-19. Measured with immunoSEQ multiplex PCR; TCRdb has only the in-frame clones, and not every one. The sample consists of 200,000 or so clones, roughly 79% of them appearing once. The sequencing input was peripheral blood. Source of these receptors: a man aged 55 to 70 with active or convalescent COVID-19.

The V gene is TRBV4-1, the J gene TRBJ1-1, with 10 bases aligning to TRBD1. This CDR3 is built from 18 residues. Looked up from germline, CDR1 is MGHRA and CDR2 is YSYEKL. J gave up 1 base and V 2 bases, and 10 bases lay outside the gene matches. In nucleotides, the CDR3 is TGCGCCAGCAGCCAAAGAGGGCTGGGGACAGGGGCGAACACTGAAGCTTTCTTT. Translation: CASSQRGLGTGANTEAFF.

CDR3 nucleotide sequence: TGTGCCTGGAGTCGGCGGACAGAAGCTTTCTTT. It translates to CAWSRRTEAFF. V and J are TRBV30 and TRBJ1-1; D might be TRBD1 (5 bases). Trimming removed 2 bases from V and 8 bases from J, with 9 bases in between. This CDR3 has 11 residues. Per germline, CDR1 GTSNPN and CDR2 SVGIG (reference sequence).

This chain connects TRBV7-2 to TRBJ2-7; 9 bases match TRBD1. V was pared by 4 bases and J by 4 bases, with 8 bases of the junction left unmatched. The germline CDR1 and CDR2 sequences are SGHTA and FQGNSA. The CDR3 totals 15 residues. The CDR3 loop reads CASSWGQGEWYEQYF. Here the CDR3 DNA reads TGTGCCAGCAGCTGGGGACAGGGAGAGTGGTACGAGCAGTACTTC. Together with reference TRBV7-2 and TRBJ2-7, the CDR3 gives the full variable domain: GAGVSQSPSNKVTEKGKDVELRCDPISGHTALYWYRQSLGQGLEFLIYFQGNSAPDKSGLPSDRFSAERTGGSVSTLTIQRTQQEDSAVYLCASSWGQGEWYEQYFGPGTRLTVT.

This clone was observed a handful of times. The chain employs TRBV7-8 and TRBJ2-7, with D uncertain. The CDR3 contains 13 residues. CDR1 is SGHVS, CDR2 FQNEAQ, per germline. V gave up 6 bases and J gave up 0 bases, with 9 bases separating them. CDR3 DNA sequence: TGTGCCAGCAGTCGGGTCTCCTCCTACGAGCAGTACTTC. Translating it yields CASSRVSSYEQYF.

The rearrangement links TRBV29-1 to TRBJ2-7; D is unclear. The germline V and J ends were trimmed by 3 bases and 0 bases, with 9 bases remaining between them. The germline gives CDR1 SQVTM, CDR2 ANQGSEA. CDR3 length equals 13 residues. The CDR3 DNA reads as TGCAGCGTTGAGTACAGTAACTCCTACGAGCAGTACTTC. Its protein product is CSVEYSNSYEQYF.

This chain uses TRBV7-2 with TRBJ2-2, with 9 bases aligning to TRBD1. The V gene's germline CDR1 is SGHTA and CDR2 FQGNSA. V lost 6 bases and J lost 7; bases outside the gene matches: 12. The length of the CDR3 is 16 residues. CDR3: CASSDRDRVFRGELFF. The CDR3 coding sequence is TGTGCCAGCAGTGACCGGGACAGGGTCTTTCGCGGGGAGCTGTTTTTT. Variable domain in full (rest from reference TRBV7-2 and TRBJ2-2): GAGVSQSPSNKVTEKGKDVELRCDPISGHTALYWYRQSLGQGLEFLIYFQGNSAPDKSGLPSDRFSAERTGGSVSTLTIQRTQQEDSAVYLCASSDRDRVFRGELFFGEGSRLTVL.

The chain employs TRBV7-6 and TRBJ2-3, with 9 bases lining up with TRBD1. V lost 1 base and J lost 5; bases outside the gene matches: 13. The CDR3 has 18 residues. Per germline, CDR1 SGHVS and CDR2 FNYEAQ. The CDR3 reads CASSLGGLLGQGRDTQYF. Here the CDR3 DNA reads TGTGCCAGCAGCTTAGGCGGTTTGTTAGGACAGGGGAGAGATACGCAGTATTTT.

V and J are TRBV5-5 and TRBJ2-3; unclear D gene. CDR3 length: 12 amino acids. V was pared by 4 bases and J by 4 bases, with 7 bases between. Germline CDR1 SGHKS, CDR2 YYEKEE (reference sequence). The DNA for the CDR3 is TGTGCCAGCAGCCCGAGGCCAGATACGCAGTATTTT. This codes for CASSPRPDTQYF.

The rearrangement uses TRBV15 and TRBJ1-5; the D is unclear. Germline V lookup: CDR1 LNHNV, CDR2 YYDKDF (reference sequence). V was cut by 1 base and J by 7 bases, with 11 bases left in between. This CDR3 is 14 amino acids long. In DNA, the CDR3 is TGTGCCACCAGCAGAGGTGGGCAGCGGCAGCCCCAGCATTTT. This gives the protein CATSRGGQRQPQHF.

DNA for the CDR3: TGTGCCAGCAAACTCCCGGGGTACACTGAAGCTTTCTTT. It is translated as CASKLPGYTEAFF. V and J are TRBV7-3 and TRBJ1-1; D uncertain. The CDR3 is made up of 13 amino acids. V lost 7 bases, J lost 3 bases, and 12 bases lay in between. The germline V gene has CDR1 SGHTA and CDR2 FQGTGA.

CDR3 DNA: TGTGCCAGCTCACCATTTAGCAGGACTAGCGGATACGAGCAGTACTTC. This gives the protein CASSPFSRTSGYEQYF. The rearrangement links TRBV18 to TRBJ2-7, with 10 nucleotides matching TRBD2. The CDR3 has 16 residues. CDR1 KGHSH and CDR2 LQKENI come from the germline V gene. The V and J ends lost 2 bases and 4 bases, in that order; junction bases with no gene match: 8.

This clone has a handful of counts. V and J are TRBV6-2 or TRBV6-3 and TRBJ1-1; D gene uncertain. The CDR3 length is 16 residues. Germline values: CDR1 MNHEY, CDR2 SVGEGT. V was cut by 3 bases and J by 0 bases, with 14 bases left in between. Here the CDR3 DNA reads TGTGCCAGCAGTTATTCCACAGCCAACATGAACACTGAAGCTTTCTTT. This translates into CASSYSTANMNTEAFF.

The genes are TRBV5-1 and TRBJ2-3, with a possible D match to TRBD2 (5 bases). CDR3 length: 14 amino acids. Trimming shortened V by 3 bases and J by 7 bases, and 15 bases separated the two germline ends. Germline V CDR1 and CDR2: SGHRS, YFSETQ. For the CDR3, the DNA is TGCGCCAGCAGCTGGGGTGAGGGAAGCTATACGCAGTATTTT. It specifies CASSWGEGSYTQYF.

The genes are TRBV7-9 and TRBJ2-6, with TRBD1 identical over 7 bases. With V trimmed by 6 bases and J by 2 bases, 1 base remained unmatched. The CDR3 is 14 residues long. Looked up from germline, CDR1 is SEHNR and CDR2 is FQNEAQ (reference sequence). The CDR3 loop is CASRQGPGANVLTF. The DNA of the CDR3 is TGTGCCAGCAGACAGGGGCCTGGGGCCAACGTCCTGACTTTC.

The CDR3, as DNA: TGTGCCAGCTCACCACAGCGGGGCCCCCTCGAGCAGTACTTC. Its translation is CASSPQRGPLEQYF. The V call is TRBV18, the J call TRBJ2-7; 7 bases align to TRBD2. Germline V CDR1 and CDR2: KGHSH, LQKENI. Trimming at V came to 1 base and at J to 6 bases, leaving 6 bases not matched to a gene. CDR3 length: 14 amino acids.

This clone was detected a few times. The chain has TRBV11-3 and TRBJ2-5, with 8 positions matching TRBD2. The J segment lost 4 bases and the V segment lost 4 bases, leaving 5 bases of the junction unmatched. Germline assignment: CDR1 SGHNT and CDR2 YENEEA. The CDR3 spans 14 residues. The CDR3, as DNA: TGTGCCAGCAGCTGGGCGGGAGGAACAGAGACCCAGTACTTC. Its protein product is CASSWAGGTETQYF.

The rearrangement links TRBV7-3 to TRBJ2-1; the match to TRBD2 covers 10 bases. The CDR3 is 15 residues long. The J segment lost 2 bases and the V segment lost 5 bases, leaving 3 bases of the junction unmatched. Germline V gene lookup returns CDR1 SGHTA and CDR2 FQGTGA. CDR3 in amino acids: CASSLLAGAYNEQFF. The CDR3 DNA sequence: TGTGCCAGCAGCCTCCTAGCGGGAGCCTACAATGAGCAGTTCTTC.